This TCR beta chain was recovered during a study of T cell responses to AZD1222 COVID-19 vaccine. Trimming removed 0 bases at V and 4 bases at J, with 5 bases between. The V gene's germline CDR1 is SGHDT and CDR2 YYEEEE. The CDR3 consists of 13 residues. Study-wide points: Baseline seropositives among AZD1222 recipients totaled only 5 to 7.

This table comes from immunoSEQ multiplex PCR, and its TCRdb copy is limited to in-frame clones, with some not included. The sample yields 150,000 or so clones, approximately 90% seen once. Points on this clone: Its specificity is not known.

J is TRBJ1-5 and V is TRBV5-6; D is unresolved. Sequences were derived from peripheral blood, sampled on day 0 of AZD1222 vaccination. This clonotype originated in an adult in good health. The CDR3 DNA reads TGTGCCAGCAGCTTGGGCGCTAATCAGCCCCAGCATTTT. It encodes CASSLGANQPQHF.